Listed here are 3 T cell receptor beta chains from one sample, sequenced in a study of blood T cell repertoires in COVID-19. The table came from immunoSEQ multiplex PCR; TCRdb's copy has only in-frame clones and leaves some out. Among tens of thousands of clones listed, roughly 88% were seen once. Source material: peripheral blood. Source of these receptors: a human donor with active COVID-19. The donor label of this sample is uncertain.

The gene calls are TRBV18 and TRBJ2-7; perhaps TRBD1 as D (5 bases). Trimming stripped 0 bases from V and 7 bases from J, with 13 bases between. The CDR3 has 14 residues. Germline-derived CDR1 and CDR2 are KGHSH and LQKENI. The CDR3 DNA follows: TGTGCCAGCTCACCACCGTCAGCAGGACATGAGCAGTACTTC. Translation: CASSPPSAGHEQYF.

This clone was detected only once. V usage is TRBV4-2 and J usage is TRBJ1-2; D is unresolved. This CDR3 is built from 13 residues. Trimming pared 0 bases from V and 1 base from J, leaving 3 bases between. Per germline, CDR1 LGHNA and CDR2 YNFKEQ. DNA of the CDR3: TGTGCCAGCAGCCAAGATAGTAACTATGGCTACACCTTC. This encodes CASSQDSNYGYTF.

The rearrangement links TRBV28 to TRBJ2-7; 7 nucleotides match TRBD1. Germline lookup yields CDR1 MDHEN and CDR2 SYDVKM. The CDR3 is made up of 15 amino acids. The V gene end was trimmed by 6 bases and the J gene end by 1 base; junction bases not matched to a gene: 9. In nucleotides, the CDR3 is TGTGCCAGCAGCTCCCCAGGACAGGCGTCCTACGAGCAGTACTTC. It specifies CASSSPGQASYEQYF.